This T cell receptor beta chain was sequenced for a study of cytomegalovirus exposure and HLA in healthy donors. Unmatched junction bases numbered 9, after V lost 5 bases and J lost 5 bases. CDR3 length: 15 amino acids. In germline, CDR1 is SEHNR, CDR2 FQNEAQ (reference sequence). Details on this clone: No antigen is known for it.

Study findings and constraints: Some V segments could not be told apart, so they were left out, TRBV6-2 and TRBV6-3 among them. Later on, an analysis tied over 15,000 TCR beta sequences to HLA alleles at 0.05 false discovery rate.

The PCR ran on 60 Vbeta and 13 Jbeta primers. TCRdb's table, derived via immunoSEQ multiplex PCR, lists solely in-frame clones and lacks some. Of roughly 120,000 clones listed, under 80% are singletons. This receptor was identified in a woman aged 45-65 years in good health and CMV-seropositive. The V and J genes are TRBV7-9 and TRBJ2-7, with 10 bases lining up with TRBD1. The sample consisted of PBMCs. Written as DNA, the CDR3 is TGTGCCAGCAGCCTGGGGGGACAGGGGATAAACGAGCAGTACTTC. Translating gives CASSLGGQGINEQYF.